This TCR beta chain was identified during a study of T cell repertoires in cytomegalovirus infection. This clonotype was seen only a few times. Its antigen is not identified. TCRdb ran MiXCR on the reads and lists one entry per CDR3 protein. The data hold 250,000 to 300,000 distinct CDR3 sequences, with approximately 22% observed a single time. V trimming: 3 bases; J trimming: 7 bases; junction bases outside the gene matches: 2. The germline V gene encodes CDR1 LGHNA and CDR2 YSLEER. The CDR3 covers 14 residues. This receptor was taken from a human donor in good health (CMV status not recorded). Some clones in this sample may be carry-over from other donors' samples. The sample here was cultured PBMCs, taken from culture after CMV antigen stimulation. The chain links TRBV4-3 to TRBJ1-4, with 10 bases aligning to TRBD1. CDR3 protein: CASSQRDRGEKLFF. CDR3 coding DNA: TGCGCCAGCAGCCAGCGGGACAGGGGTGAAAAACTGTTTTTT.